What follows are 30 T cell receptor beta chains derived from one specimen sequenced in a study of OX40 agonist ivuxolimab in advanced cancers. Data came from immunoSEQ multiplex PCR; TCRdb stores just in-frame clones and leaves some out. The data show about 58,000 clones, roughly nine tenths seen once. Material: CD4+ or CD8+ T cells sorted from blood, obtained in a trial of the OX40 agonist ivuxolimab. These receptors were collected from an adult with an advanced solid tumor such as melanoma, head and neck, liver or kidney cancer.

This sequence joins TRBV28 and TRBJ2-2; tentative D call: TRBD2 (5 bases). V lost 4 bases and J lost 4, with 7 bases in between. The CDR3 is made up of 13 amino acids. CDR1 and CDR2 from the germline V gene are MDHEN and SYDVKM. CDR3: CASSSGITGELFF. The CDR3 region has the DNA TGTGCCAGCAGTTCCGGGATCACCGGGGAGCTGTTTTTT.

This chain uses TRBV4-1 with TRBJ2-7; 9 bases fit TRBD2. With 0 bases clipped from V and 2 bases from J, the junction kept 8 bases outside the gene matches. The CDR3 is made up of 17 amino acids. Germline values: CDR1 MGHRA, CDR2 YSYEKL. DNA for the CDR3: TGCGCCAGCAGCCAAGAACGAGGACCTAGCGGGACCTACGAGCAGTACTTC. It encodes CASSQERGPSGTYEQYF.

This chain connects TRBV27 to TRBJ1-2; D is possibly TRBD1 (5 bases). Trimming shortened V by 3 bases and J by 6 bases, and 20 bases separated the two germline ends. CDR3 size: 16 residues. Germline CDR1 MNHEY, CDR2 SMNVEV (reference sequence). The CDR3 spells CASSFIPPGRGNGYTF. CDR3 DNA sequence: TGTGCCAGCAGTTTCATCCCCCCAGGGAGAGGCAATGGCTACACCTTC.

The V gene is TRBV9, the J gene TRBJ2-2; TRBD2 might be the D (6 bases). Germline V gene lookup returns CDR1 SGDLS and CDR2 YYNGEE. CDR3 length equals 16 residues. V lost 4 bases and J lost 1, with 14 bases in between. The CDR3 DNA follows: TGTGCCAGCAGCCCCCGGGGTAGCGGGAACACCGGGGAGCTGTTTTTT. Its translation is CASSPRGSGNTGELFF.

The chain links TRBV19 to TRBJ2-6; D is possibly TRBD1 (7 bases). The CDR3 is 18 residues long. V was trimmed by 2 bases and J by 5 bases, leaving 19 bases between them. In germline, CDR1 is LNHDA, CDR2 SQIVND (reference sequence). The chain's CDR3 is CASSISVTGTSWANVLTF. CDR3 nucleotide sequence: TGTGCCAGTAGTATATCTGTGACAGGGACTTCCTGGGCCAACGTCCTGACTTTC.

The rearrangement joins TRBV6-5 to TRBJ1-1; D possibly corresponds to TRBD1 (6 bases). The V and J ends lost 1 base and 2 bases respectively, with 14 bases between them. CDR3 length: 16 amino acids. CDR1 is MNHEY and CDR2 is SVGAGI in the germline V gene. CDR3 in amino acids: CASSYFGTGTNTEAFF. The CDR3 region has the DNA TGTGCCAGCAGTTACTTTGGGACCGGGACAAACACTGAAGCTTTCTTT.

CDR3 residues: CASSLMSEAFF. In nucleotides, the CDR3 is TGTGCCAGCAGTTTGATGTCAGAAGCTTTCTTT. V and J are TRBV28 and TRBJ1-1; D uncertain. V shed 3 bases and J shed 8 bases, with 7 bases lying between them. Germline V gives CDR1 MDHEN, CDR2 SYDVKM. The CDR3 covers 11 residues.

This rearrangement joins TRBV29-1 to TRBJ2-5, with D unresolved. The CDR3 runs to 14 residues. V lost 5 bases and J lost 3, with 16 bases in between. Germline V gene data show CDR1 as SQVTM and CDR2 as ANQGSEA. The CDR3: CSVSHSLGKETQYF. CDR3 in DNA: TGCAGCGTTTCCCACAGCCTAGGGAAAGAGACCCAGTACTTC.

The CDR3 DNA is TGTGCCAGCAGTTACCCGGACGGACCCCAGCATTTT. Translation gives CASSYPDGPQHF. The J gene is TRBJ1-5, the V gene TRBV6-5; no definite D call. Trimming pared 2 bases from V and 10 bases from J, leaving 9 bases between. The CDR3 runs 12 residues. The germline V gene has CDR1 MNHEY and CDR2 SVGAGI.

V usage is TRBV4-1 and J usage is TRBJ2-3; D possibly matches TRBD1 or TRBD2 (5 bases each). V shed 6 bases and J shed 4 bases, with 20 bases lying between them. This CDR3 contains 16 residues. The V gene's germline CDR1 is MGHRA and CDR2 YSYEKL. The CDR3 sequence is CASRGPGPQGADTQYF. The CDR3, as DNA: TGCGCCAGCAGAGGCCCGGGACCCCAAGGGGCAGATACGCAGTATTTT.

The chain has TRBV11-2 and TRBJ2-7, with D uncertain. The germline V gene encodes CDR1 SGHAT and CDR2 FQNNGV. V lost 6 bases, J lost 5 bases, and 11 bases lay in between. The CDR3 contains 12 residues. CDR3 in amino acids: CASRRLGHEQYF. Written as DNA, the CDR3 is TGTGCCAGCAGACGGCTGGGCCACGAGCAGTACTTC.

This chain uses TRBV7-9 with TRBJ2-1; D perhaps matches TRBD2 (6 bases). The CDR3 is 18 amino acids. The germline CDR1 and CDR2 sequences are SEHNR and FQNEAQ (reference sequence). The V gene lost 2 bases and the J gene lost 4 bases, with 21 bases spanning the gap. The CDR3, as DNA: TGTGCCAGCAGCTTAAGTTGGTCGGGACTGGGGCATTACAATGAGCAGTTCTTC. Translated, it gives CASSLSWSGLGHYNEQFF.

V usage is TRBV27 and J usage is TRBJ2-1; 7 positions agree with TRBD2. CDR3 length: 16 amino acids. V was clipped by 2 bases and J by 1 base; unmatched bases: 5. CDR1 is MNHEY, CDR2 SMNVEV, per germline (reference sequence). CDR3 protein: CASSLTRGSSYNEQFF. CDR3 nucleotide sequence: TGTGCCAGCAGTTTAACCCGCGGGAGTTCCTACAATGAGCAGTTCTTC.

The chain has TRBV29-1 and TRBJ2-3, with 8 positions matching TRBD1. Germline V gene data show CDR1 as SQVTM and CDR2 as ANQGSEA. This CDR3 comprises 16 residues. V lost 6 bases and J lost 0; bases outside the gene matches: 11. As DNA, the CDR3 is TGCAGCGTCCCGTCTAAGACAGGGGCGAGCACAGATACGCAGTATTTT. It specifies CSVPSKTGASTDTQYF.

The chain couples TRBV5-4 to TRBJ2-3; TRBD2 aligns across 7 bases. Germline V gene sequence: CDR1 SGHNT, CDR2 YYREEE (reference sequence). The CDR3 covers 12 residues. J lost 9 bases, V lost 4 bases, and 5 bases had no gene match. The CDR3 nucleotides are TGTGCCAGCAGCCCGGGAGGTGGGACGCAGTATTTT. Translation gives CASSPGGGTQYF.

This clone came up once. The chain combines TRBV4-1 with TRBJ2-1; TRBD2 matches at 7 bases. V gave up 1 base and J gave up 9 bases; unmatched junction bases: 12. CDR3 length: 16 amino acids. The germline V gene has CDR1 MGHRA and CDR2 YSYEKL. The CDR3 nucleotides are TGCGCCAGCAGCCAAGTAGGGGACTACCGCGAGGGTGAGCAGTTCTTC. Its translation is CASSQVGDYREGEQFF.

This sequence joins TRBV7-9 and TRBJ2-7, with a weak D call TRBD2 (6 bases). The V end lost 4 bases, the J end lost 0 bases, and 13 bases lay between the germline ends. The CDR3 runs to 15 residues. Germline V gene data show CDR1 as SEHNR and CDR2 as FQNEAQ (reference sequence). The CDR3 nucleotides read TGTGCCAGCAGCTCGGAGGGACTCAACTCCTACGAGCAGTACTTC. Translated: CASSSEGLNSYEQYF.

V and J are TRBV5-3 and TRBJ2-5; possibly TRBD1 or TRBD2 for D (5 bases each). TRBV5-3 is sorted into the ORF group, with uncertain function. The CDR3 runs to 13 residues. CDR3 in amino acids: CIKPPRGSGTQYF. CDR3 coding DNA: TGTATTAAACCCCCCCGGGGCTCCGGGACCCAGTACTTC.

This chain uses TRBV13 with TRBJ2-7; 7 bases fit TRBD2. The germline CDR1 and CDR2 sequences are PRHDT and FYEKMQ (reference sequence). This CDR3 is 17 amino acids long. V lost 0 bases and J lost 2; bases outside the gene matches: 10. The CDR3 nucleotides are TGTGCCAGCAGCTTAGGCCTAACACCGGGACTAACCTACGAGCAGTACTTC. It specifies CASSLGLTPGLTYEQYF.

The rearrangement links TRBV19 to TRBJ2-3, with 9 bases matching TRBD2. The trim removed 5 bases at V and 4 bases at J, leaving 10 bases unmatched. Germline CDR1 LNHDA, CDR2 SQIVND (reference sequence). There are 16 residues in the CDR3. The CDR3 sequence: CASSEIAGVFADTQYF. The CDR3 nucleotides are TGTGCCAGTAGTGAAATAGCGGGAGTATTCGCAGATACGCAGTATTTT.

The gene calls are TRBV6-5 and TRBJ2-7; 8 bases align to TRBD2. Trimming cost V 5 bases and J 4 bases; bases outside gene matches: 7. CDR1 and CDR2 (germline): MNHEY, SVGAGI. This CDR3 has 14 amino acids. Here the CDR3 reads CASSRGTRIYEQYF. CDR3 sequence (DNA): TGTGCCAGCAGTAGAGGGACTAGGATTTACGAGCAGTACTTC.

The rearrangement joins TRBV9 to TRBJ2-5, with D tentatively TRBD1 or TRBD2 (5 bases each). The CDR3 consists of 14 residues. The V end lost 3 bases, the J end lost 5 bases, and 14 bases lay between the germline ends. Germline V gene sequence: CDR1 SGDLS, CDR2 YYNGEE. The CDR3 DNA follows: TGTGCCAGCAGCGCCGGAGTATGGGGGGAGACCCAGTACTTC. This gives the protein CASSAGVWGETQYF.

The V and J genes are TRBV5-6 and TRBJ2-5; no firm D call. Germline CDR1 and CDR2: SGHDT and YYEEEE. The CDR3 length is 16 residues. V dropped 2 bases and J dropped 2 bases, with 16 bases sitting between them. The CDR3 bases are TGTGCCAGCAGCTTTTCGGTGGGCCAAGGGCAAGAGACCCAGTACTTC. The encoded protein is CASSFSVGQGQETQYF.

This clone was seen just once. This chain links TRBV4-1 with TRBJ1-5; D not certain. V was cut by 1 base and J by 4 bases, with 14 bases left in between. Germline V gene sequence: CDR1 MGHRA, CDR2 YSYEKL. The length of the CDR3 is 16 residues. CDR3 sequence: CASSQVQDLRNQPQHF. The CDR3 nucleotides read TGCGCCAGCAGCCAAGTCCAGGACCTTCGGAATCAGCCCCAGCATTTT.

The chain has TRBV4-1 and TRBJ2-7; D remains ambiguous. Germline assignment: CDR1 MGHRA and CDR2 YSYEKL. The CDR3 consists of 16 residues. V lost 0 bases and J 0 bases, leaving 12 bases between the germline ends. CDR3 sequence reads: CASSQDQRISSYEQYF. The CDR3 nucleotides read TGCGCCAGCAGCCAAGATCAGAGAATCAGCTCCTACGAGCAGTACTTC.

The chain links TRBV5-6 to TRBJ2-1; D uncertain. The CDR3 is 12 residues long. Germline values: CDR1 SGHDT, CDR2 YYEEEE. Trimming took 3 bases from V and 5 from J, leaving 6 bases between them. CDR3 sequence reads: CASSWTNNEQFF. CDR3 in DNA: TGTGCCAGCAGCTGGACGAACAATGAGCAGTTCTTC.

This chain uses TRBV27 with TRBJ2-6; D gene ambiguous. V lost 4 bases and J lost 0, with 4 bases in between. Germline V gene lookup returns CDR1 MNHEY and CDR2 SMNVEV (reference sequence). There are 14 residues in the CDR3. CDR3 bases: TGTGCCAGCAGTTATGGCTCTGGGGCCAACGTCCTGACTTTC. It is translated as CASSYGSGANVLTF.

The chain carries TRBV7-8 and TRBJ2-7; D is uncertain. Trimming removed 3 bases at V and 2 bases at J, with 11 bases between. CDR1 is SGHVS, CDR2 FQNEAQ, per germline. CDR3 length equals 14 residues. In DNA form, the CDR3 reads TGTGCCAGCAGCTTTGTCGGCATTCCCTACGAGCAGTACTTC. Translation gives CASSFVGIPYEQYF.

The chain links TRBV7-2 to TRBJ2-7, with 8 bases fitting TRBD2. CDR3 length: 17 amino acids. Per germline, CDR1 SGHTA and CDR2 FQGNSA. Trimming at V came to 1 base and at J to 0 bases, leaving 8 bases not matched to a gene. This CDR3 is CASSLDSREALSYEQYF. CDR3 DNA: TGTGCCAGCAGCTTAGACTCGCGGGAGGCCCTCTCCTACGAGCAGTACTTC. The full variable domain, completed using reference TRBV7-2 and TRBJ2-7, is GAGVSQSPSNKVTEKGKDVELRCDPISGHTALYWYRQSLGQGLEFLIYFQGNSAPDKSGLPSDRFSAERTGGSVSTLTIQRTQQEDSAVYLCASSLDSREALSYEQYFGPGTRLTVT.

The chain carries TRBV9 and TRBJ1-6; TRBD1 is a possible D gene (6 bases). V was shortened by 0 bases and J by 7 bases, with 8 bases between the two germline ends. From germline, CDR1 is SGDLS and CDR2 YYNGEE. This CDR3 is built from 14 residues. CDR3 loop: CASSVGRGNSPLHF. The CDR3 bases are TGTGCCAGCAGCGTAGGCAGGGGCAATTCACCCCTCCACTTT.